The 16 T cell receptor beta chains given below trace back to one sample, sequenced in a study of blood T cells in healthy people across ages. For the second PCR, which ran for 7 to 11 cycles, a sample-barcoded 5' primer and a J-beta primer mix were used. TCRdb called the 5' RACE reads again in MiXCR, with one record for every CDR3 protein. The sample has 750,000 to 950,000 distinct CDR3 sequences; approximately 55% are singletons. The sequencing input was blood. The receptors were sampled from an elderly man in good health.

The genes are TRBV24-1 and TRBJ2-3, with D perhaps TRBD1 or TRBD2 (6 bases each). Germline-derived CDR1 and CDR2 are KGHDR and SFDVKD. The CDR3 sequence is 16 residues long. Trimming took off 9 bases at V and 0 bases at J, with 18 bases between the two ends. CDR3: CATRGGGTPSTDTQYF. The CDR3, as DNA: TGTGCCACCCGTGGAGGGGGTACTCCTAGCACAGATACGCAGTATTTT.

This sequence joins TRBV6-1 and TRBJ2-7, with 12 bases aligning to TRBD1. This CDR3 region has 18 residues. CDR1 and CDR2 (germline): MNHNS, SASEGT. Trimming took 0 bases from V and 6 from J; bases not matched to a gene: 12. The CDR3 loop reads CASSEARDRGLLSGEQYF. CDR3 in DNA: TGTGCCAGCAGTGAAGCGCGGGACAGGGGGCTTCTGTCGGGCGAGCAGTACTTC.

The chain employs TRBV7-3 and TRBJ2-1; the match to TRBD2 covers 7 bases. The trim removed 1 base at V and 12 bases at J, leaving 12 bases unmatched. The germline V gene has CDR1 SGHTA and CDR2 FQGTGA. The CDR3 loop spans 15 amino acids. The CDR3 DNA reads TGTGCCAGCAGCTTAAAAGTTGCTAGCGGAGGTATGCAGTTCTTC. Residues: CASSLKVASGGMQFF.

CDR3 protein: CASSLREAGPNEQFF. The CDR3 DNA follows: TGTGCCAGCAGTTTAAGGGAGGCAGGGCCGAATGAGCAGTTCTTC. This chain connects TRBV27 to TRBJ2-1; tentatively, D is TRBD2 (6 bases). The length of the CDR3 is 15 residues. CDR1 is MNHEY, CDR2 SMNVEV, per germline (reference sequence). Trimming removed 2 bases at V and 7 bases at J, with 15 bases between.

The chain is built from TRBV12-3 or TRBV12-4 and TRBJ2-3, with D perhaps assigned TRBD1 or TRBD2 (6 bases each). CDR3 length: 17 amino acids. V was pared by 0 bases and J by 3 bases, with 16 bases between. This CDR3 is CASSLALGRGGTDTQYF. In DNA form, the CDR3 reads TGTGCCAGCAGTTTAGCCCTTGGACGAGGGGGGACAGATACGCAGTATTTT.

The CDR3 is CASQGAFHQPQHF. As DNA, the CDR3 is TGTGCCAGCCAAGGGGCCTTCCATCAGCCCCAGCATTTT. The V gene is TRBV28, the J gene TRBJ1-5, with D perhaps TRBD1 (5 bases). The length of the CDR3 is 13 residues. The germline gives CDR1 MDHEN, CDR2 SYDVKM. Trimming took off 8 bases at V and 5 bases at J, with 13 bases between the two ends.

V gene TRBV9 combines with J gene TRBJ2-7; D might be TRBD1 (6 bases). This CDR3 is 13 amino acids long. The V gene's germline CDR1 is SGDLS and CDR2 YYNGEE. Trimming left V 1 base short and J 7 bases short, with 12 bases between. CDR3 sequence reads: CASSVSPGDEQYF. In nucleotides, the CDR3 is TGTGCCAGCAGCGTAAGTCCAGGGGATGAGCAGTACTTC.

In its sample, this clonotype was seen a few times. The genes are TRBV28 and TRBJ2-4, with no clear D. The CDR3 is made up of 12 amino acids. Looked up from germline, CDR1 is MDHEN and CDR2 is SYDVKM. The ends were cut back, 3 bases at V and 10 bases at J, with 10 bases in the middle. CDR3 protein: CASSFGRAIQYF. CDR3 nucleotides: TGTGCCAGCAGTTTTGGTAGAGCGATTCAGTACTTC.

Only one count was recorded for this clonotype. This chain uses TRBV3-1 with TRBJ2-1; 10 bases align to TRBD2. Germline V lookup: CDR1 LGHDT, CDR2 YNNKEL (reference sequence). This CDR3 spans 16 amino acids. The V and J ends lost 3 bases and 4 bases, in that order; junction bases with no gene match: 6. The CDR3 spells CASSHIVSGGYNEQFF. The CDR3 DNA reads TGTGCCAGCAGCCATATAGTTAGCGGGGGGTACAATGAGCAGTTCTTC.

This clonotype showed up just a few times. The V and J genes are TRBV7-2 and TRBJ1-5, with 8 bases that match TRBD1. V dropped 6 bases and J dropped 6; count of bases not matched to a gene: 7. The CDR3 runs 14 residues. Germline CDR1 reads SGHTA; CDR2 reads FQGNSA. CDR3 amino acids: CASSADRGSQPQHF. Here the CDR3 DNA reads TGTGCCAGCAGTGCCGACAGGGGCAGTCAGCCCCAGCATTTT.

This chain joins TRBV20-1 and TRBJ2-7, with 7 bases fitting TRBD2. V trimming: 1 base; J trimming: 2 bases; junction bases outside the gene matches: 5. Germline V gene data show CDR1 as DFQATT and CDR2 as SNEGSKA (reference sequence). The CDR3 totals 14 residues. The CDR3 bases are TGCAGTGCTAGAGGGGGGAGGGCAGCCTACGAGCAGTACTTC. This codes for CSARGGRAAYEQYF.

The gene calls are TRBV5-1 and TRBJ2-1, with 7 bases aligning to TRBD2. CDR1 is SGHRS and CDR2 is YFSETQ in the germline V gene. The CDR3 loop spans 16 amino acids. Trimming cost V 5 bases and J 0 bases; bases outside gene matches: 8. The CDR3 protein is CASRPAGGSSYNEQFF. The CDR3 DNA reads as TGCGCCAGCAGGCCAGCCGGGGGGAGCTCCTACAATGAGCAGTTCTTC.

The CDR3 sequence: CASRRQGLETQYF. The CDR3 DNA is TGTGCCAGCCGGCGGCAGGGATTGGAGACCCAGTACTTC. The chain joins TRBV12-3 or TRBV12-4 to TRBJ2-5; maybe TRBD1 (5 bases). The CDR3 spans 13 residues. The ends were cut back, 8 bases at V and 5 bases at J, with 15 bases in the middle.

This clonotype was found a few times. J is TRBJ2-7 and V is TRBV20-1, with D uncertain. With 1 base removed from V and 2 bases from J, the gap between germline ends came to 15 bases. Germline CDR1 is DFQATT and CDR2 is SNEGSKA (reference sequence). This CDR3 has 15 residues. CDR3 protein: CSARGSPTPTYEQYF. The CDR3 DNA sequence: TGCAGTGCTAGAGGTTCGCCGACCCCTACCTACGAGCAGTACTTC.

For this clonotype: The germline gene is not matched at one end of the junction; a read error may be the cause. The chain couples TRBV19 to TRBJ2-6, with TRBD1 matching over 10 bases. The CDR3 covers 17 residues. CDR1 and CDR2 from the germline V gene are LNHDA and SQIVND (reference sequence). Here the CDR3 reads CASSTGQGSSGTNVLTF. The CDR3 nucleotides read TGTGCCAGTAGTACGGGACAGGGGAGCTCTGGGACCAACGTCCTGACTTTC.

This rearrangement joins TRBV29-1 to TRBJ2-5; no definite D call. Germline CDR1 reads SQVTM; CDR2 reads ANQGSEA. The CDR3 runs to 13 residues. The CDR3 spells CSASESGQETQYF. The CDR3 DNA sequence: TGCAGTGCTTCTGAGAGTGGCCAAGAGACCCAGTACTTC.